A selection of T cell receptor beta chains follows, all from one sample in a study of blood T cell repertoires in COVID-19. Generated by immunoSEQ multiplex PCR, the TCRdb table keeps only in-frame clones and is missing some. The sample comprises some 150,000 clones, 70% to 90% of which are singletons, and 1% to 1.2% rests with the top ten. Sequencing used peripheral blood. The receptors were gathered from a man in his forties or fifties with acute or convalescent COVID-19. CDR3s include the opening cysteine and the closing phenylalanine or tryptophan. A D gene is named only where the DNA matches it firmly. Clone size is shown for a subset of rows, as once, few, many or a class of expanded clone.

d_call j_call clone_size v_call cdr3_nt cdr3_aa
NA TRBJ1-2 NA TRBV5-1 TGCGCCAGCAGCCCCGCGGGGGACTATGGCTACACCTTC CASSPAGDYGYTF
TRBD1 TRBJ1-1 NA TRBV10-2 TGCGCCAGCAGGATACAGGGGGCAGGCACTGAAGCTTTCTTT CASRIQGAGTEAFF
NA TRBJ1-1 NA TRBV25-1 TGTGCCAGCAGGGGGCAGGTGAACACTGAAGCTTTCTTT CASRGQVNTEAFF
NA TRBJ2-7 NA TRBV6-5 TGTGCCAGCACTGTAGTATCTAGAGGCGAGCAGTACTTC CASTVVSRGEQYF
TRBD2 TRBJ2-1 NA TRBV5-1 TGCGCCAGCAGCTTGTCACCTAGCGGGGGTCCTGAGCAGTTCTTC CASSLSPSGGPEQFF
TRBD1 TRBJ1-2 NA TRBV9 TGTGCCAGCAGGGGAGAGGGGACAGGGGGCTACACCTTC CASRGEGTGGYTF
TRBD1 TRBJ2-2 NA TRBV7-9 TGTGCCAGCAGCCTAGCCAGGGGGCTTACCGGGGAGCTGTTTTTT CASSLARGLTGELFF
TRBD2 TRBJ2-7 NA TRBV18 TGTGCCAGCTCATCAAGCGGGGCCTTATCCTACGAGCAGTACTTC CASSSSGALSYEQYF
NA TRBJ1-1 NA TRBV27 TGTGCCAGTAGCCCGGTCGGAGCGAACACTGAAGCTTTCTTT CASSPVGANTEAFF
NA TRBJ2-2 NA TRBV18 TGTGCCAGCTCCATCTCGGTCGAATTAAACACCGGGGAGCTGTTTTTT CASSISVELNTGELFF
NA TRBJ2-1 NA TRBV19 TGTGCCAGTAGTATCCAGGGTAGCCATGAGCAGTTCTTC CASSIQGSHEQFF
NA TRBJ2-3 NA TRBV19 TGTGCCAGTAGTATAAGACACAGCACGAATACGCAGTATTTT CASSIRHSTNTQYF
TRBD1 TRBJ1-2 NA TRBV6-6 TGTGCCAGCAGTCGCGGGGGACAGGGCATTTTCGGCTATGGCTACACCTTC CASSRGGQGIFGYGYTF
NA TRBJ2-5 NA TRBV24-1 TGTGCCACCAGTGATGAAAGCCGGACAGCACAAGAGACCCAGTACTTC CATSDESRTAQETQYF
NA TRBJ2-7 few TRBV4-3 TGCGCCAGCAGCCCCTCGTATGGGGGACAAGGCGAGCAGTACTTC CASSPSYGGQGEQYF
NA TRBJ2-3 NA TRBV20-1 TGCAGTGCTCCTAAGGATACGCAGTATTTT CSAPKDTQYF
TRBD2 TRBJ2-1 NA TRBV5-1 TGCGCCAGCAGCCCCTGGACTAGCGGTTACAATGAGCAGTTCTTC CASSPWTSGYNEQFF
TRBD1 TRBJ1-2 NA TRBV2 TGTGCCAGCAGTCTCGGACAGGGGGGCTATGGCTACACCTTC CASSLGQGGYGYTF
TRBD1 TRBJ2-5 NA TRBV3-1/TRBV3-2 TGTGCCAGCAGCCGCCGACAGGGCGGGGAGACCCAGTACTTC CASSRRQGGETQYF
TRBD1 TRBJ1-2 NA TRBV6-5 TGTGCCAGTACAGGGGGCTCTGGCTACACCTTC CASTGGSGYTF
NA TRBJ1-5 NA TRBV3-1/TRBV3-2 TGTGCCAGCAGCCAAGATCGAGGGCCTCCTAAAAGGAGCAATCAGCCCCAGCATTTT CASSQDRGPPKRSNQPQHF
TRBD1 TRBJ1-2 few TRBV12-5 TGTGCTAGTGGTCTACAGGGGGCCAGAGGCTACACCTTC CASGLQGARGYTF
TRBD2 TRBJ2-3 NA TRBV25-1 TGTGCCAGCAGTGAATTCTCGGGACTAGTACCAGATACGCAGTATTTT CASSEFSGLVPDTQYF